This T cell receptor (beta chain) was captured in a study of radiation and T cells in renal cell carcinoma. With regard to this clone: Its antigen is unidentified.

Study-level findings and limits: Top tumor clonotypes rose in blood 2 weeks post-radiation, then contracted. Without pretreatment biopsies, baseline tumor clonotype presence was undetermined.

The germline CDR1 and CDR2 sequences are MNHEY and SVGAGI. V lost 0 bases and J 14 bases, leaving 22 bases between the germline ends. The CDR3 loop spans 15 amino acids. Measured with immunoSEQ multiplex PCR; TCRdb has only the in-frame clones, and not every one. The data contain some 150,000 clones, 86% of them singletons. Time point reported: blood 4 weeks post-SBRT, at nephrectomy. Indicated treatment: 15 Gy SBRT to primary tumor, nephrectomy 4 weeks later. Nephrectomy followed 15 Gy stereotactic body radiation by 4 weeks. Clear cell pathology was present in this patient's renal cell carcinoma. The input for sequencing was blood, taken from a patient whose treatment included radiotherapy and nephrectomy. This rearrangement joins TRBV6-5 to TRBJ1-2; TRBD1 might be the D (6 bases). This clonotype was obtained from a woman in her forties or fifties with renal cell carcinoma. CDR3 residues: CASSYSVSLTGSRTF. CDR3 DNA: TGTGCCAGCAGTTACTCAGTCTCCCTTACAGGGTCTAGGACCTTC.